This passage covers 2 T cell receptor beta chains from one sample sequenced in a study of blood T cell repertoires in COVID-19. Measured with immunoSEQ multiplex PCR; TCRdb has only the in-frame clones, and not every one. The repertoire holds about 74,000 clones, with about four fifths as singletons. Sequencing was done on a sample of peripheral blood. The receptors here all came from a man between 70 and 80 years old with acute or convalescent COVID-19.

CDR3 DNA sequence: TGTGCCAGCAGCCCAGCCGGAGGACTGACGGGAGAGACCCAGTACTTC. Its protein product is CASSPAGGLTGETQYF. The chain is built from TRBV7-3 and TRBJ2-5, with D perhaps TRBD2 (5 bases). Germline V gene sequence: CDR1 SGHTA, CDR2 FQGTGA. The CDR3 runs 16 residues. V was trimmed by 5 bases and J by 4 bases, leaving 20 bases between them.

The chain has TRBV29-1 and TRBJ2-3; tentatively, D is TRBD1 (6 bases). Trimming cost V 5 bases and J 4 bases, with 7 bases left between them. The germline CDR1 and CDR2 sequences are SQVTM and ANQGSEA. The CDR3 consists of 11 residues. The CDR3 sequence: CSVRTADTQYF. The CDR3 bases are TGCAGCGTTCGGACAGCAGATACGCAGTATTTT.